This T cell receptor (beta chain) was recovered during a study of OX40 agonist ivuxolimab in advanced cancers. Profiling relied on immunoSEQ multiplex PCR, and the TCRdb table lists in-frame clones only, not all of them. The sample records 80,000 to 95,000 clones, roughly nine tenths being singletons. This clone was counted only a few times. V lost 4 bases and J 0 bases, leaving 11 bases between the germline ends. The CDR3 is 14 amino acids. CDR1 is SGHRS and CDR2 is YFSETQ in the germline V gene. The sample consisted of CD4+ or CD8+ T cells sorted from blood, taken in a trial of the OX40 agonist ivuxolimab. The V call is TRBV5-1, the J call TRBJ2-7; possible D gene TRBD1, 5 bases. This TCR came from an adult with an advanced solid tumor such as melanoma, head and neck, liver or kidney cancer. The CDR3 DNA is TGCGCCAGCAGCAGGGGCCAATACTCCTACGAGCAGTACTTC. Amino acid sequence: CASSRGQYSYEQYF.